The 32 T cell receptor beta chains presented below share a single source sample, sequenced in a study of beta chain features in type 1 diabetes. The entirety of the isolated RNA underwent reverse transcription, so expressed TCRB transcripts were sequenced. The repertoire was sequenced with immunoSEQ multiplex PCR; TCRdb's copy has only in-frame clones and lacks some. Counted here are 500,000 to 700,000 clones, roughly a sixth occurring once; the ten biggest clones make up around 0.095%. Material for sequencing was naive CD4+ T cells from blood. Receptors were obtained from a man aged 18 to 29 in good health.

In this sample, this clone turned up a few times. This same CDR3 is encoded by further DNA sequences in the sample. The chain links TRBV28 to TRBJ2-7; unclear D gene. This CDR3 region has 13 residues. V was trimmed by 2 bases and J by 3 bases, leaving 8 bases between them. Germline CDR1 MDHEN, CDR2 SYDVKM. The CDR3 region is CASSLGSFYEQYF. The CDR3 DNA reads TGTGCCAGCAGTTTAGGCTCTTTCTACGAGCAGTACTTC.

This clone was seen a handful of times. The V and J genes are TRBV9 and TRBJ2-1; 8 bases map to TRBD2. The length of the CDR3 is 15 residues. Germline CDR1 reads SGDLS; CDR2 reads YYNGEE. The ends lost 2 bases at V and 6 bases at J; junction bases unmatched: 7. The CDR3, as DNA: TGTGCCAGCAGCGTGGCGGGGGGTCGTGGCAATGAGCAGTTCTTC. It is translated as CASSVAGGRGNEQFF.

This clone came up a few times. The chain combines TRBV6-5 with TRBJ1-5; D is possibly TRBD1 (5 bases). CDR1 and CDR2 (germline): MNHEY, SVGAGI. The CDR3 loop spans 14 amino acids. The V end lost 6 bases, the J end lost 6 bases, and 15 bases lay between the germline ends. The DNA for the CDR3 is TGTGCCAGCAGCCAAGACCGGGGGACTCAGCCCCAGCATTTT. The encoded protein is CASSQDRGTQPQHF.

This clone was counted only a few times. The chain uses TRBV4-2 and TRBJ1-2, with 7 bases matching TRBD1. This CDR3 is 16 amino acids long. Germline values: CDR1 LGHNA, CDR2 YNFKEQ. Trimming removed 0 bases from V and 5 bases from J; junction bases left unmatched: 9. This CDR3 is CASSQDGRQGSYGYTF. CDR3 nucleotides: TGTGCCAGCAGCCAAGACGGCCGACAGGGAAGTTATGGCTACACCTTC.

This clone was seen a handful of times. The rearrangement links TRBV20-1 to TRBJ2-7; D remains ambiguous. Trimming shortened V by 0 bases and J by 10 bases, and 4 bases separated the two germline ends. The CDR3 extends over 9 amino acids. Germline values: CDR1 DFQATT, CDR2 SNEGSKA (reference sequence). The DNA of the CDR3 is TGCAGTGCTAGAGACTACCAGTACTTC. It yields the protein CSARDYQYF.

This clone was found a few times. This chain connects TRBV6-1 to TRBJ1-5; D not certain. V lost 6 bases and J lost 5, with 5 bases in between. The CDR3 spans 11 residues. Germline CDR1 is MNHNS and CDR2 is SASEGT. The CDR3 DNA reads as TGTGCCAGCAGCACTTATCAGCCCCAGCATTTT. As protein: CASSTYQPQHF.

The gene calls are TRBV5-1 and TRBJ1-3; 10 bases line up with TRBD1. V lost 3 bases and J lost 2; bases outside the gene matches: 5. Germline values: CDR1 SGHRS, CDR2 YFSETQ. This CDR3 region has 16 residues. CDR3 protein: CASSSPGQGPGNTIYF. The DNA for the CDR3 is TGCGCCAGCAGCTCCCCGGGACAGGGGCCTGGAAACACCATATATTTT.

The CDR3 DNA follows: TGTGCCAGCAGCTTAGAACTAGCGGGACGCTACGAGCAGTACTTC. Its protein product is CASSLELAGRYEQYF. The chain recombines TRBV7-2 with TRBJ2-7; 10 positions match TRBD2. The germline gives CDR1 SGHTA, CDR2 FQGNSA. V shed 1 base and J 3 bases; nucleotides not matched to a gene: 3. This CDR3 has 15 amino acids.

In its sample, this clone was seen a few times. This chain connects TRBV29-1 to TRBJ2-7; D is possibly TRBD1 (5 bases). Trimming pared 7 bases from V and 3 bases from J, leaving 28 bases between. The CDR3 loop spans 17 amino acids. CDR1 is SQVTM, CDR2 ANQGSEA, per germline. The chain's CDR3 is CSASSRVFGHNNYEQYF. The CDR3 DNA is TGCAGCGCCTCCAGCAGGGTATTTGGCCATAACAACTACGAGCAGTACTTC.

The V gene is TRBV28, the J gene TRBJ1-1; no clear D gene. V was pared by 6 bases and J by 2 bases, with 10 bases between. This CDR3 is built from 13 residues. Germline V gene data show CDR1 as MDHEN and CDR2 as SYDVKM. The CDR3 here is CASSQNPNTEAFF. In DNA, the CDR3 is TGTGCCAGCAGCCAGAACCCAAACACTGAAGCTTTCTTT. The variable domain in full, with the rest retrieved from reference TRBV28 and TRBJ1-1, is DVKVTQSSRYLVKRTGEKVFLECVQDMDHENMFWYRQDPGLGLRLIYFSYDVKMKEKGDIPEGYSVSREKKERFSLILESASTNQTSMYLCASSQNPNTEAFFGQGTRLTVV.

The chain uses TRBV4-2 and TRBJ1-2; D is undetermined. Germline assignment: CDR1 LGHNA and CDR2 YNFKEQ. Trimming stripped 3 bases from V and 10 bases from J, with 18 bases between. The CDR3 consists of 14 residues. For the CDR3, the DNA is TGTGCCAGCAGCCAGGAGAGACTCTATGGTGACTACACCTTC. Amino acids: CASSQERLYGDYTF.

This clone came up a few times. This CDR3 reads CASSPTGVQETQYF. Here the CDR3 DNA reads TGTGCCAGCAGCCCAACCGGGGTTCAAGAGACCCAGTACTTC. The V gene is TRBV7-9, the J gene TRBJ2-5; possibly TRBD2 for D (5 bases). The CDR3 loop spans 14 amino acids. Per the germline V gene, CDR1 is SEHNR and CDR2 is FQNEAQ (reference sequence). Between the trimmed V and J ends, which lost 5 bases and 2 bases, there was a span of 12 bases.

This clone was seen a few times. The V gene is TRBV4-1, the J gene TRBJ1-2; D gene unclear. This CDR3 comprises 15 residues. V was trimmed by 0 bases and J by 8 bases, leaving 16 bases between them. Per germline, CDR1 MGHRA and CDR2 YSYEKL. The CDR3 is CASSQEITARYGYTF. CDR3 nucleotides: TGCGCCAGCAGCCAAGAAATCACAGCTCGTTACGGCTACACCTTC.

The table lists this clone with a few counts. The rearrangement uses TRBV4-3 and TRBJ2-7, with no clear D. Trimming cost V 1 base and J 5 bases, with 9 bases left between them. The CDR3 contains 13 residues. Per germline, CDR1 LGHNA and CDR2 YSLEER. The CDR3 loop is CASSQGTSNEQYF. CDR3 nucleotide sequence: TGCGCCAGCAGCCAAGGAACGAGCAACGAGCAGTACTTC.

As regards this clone: At one end the junction does not follow the germline gene, possibly because of a read error. The chain has TRBV6-1 and TRBJ1-1, with TRBD1 matching over 7 bases. This CDR3 is built from 15 residues. Germline CDR1 and CDR2: MNHNS and SASEGT. CDR3 sequence reads: CAISGTGTVNTEAFF. The CDR3 DNA follows: TGTGCCATCAGTGGAACCGGGACAGTGAACACTGAAGCTTTCTTT.

In this sample, this clone turned up a few times. CDR3: CASSFAPPALSTDTQYF. For the CDR3, the DNA is TGTGCCAGCAGCTTTGCCCCTCCGGCCCTTAGCACAGATACGCAGTATTTT. The chain recombines TRBV7-2 with TRBJ2-3; D not resolved. The CDR3 spans 17 residues. Trimming stripped 3 bases from V and 0 bases from J, with 16 bases between. Germline V gives CDR1 SGHTA, CDR2 FQGNSA.

V is TRBV7-9 and J is TRBJ1-4, with D unresolved. The CDR3 is 15 residues long. CDR1 and CDR2 from the germline V gene are SEHNR and FQNEAQ (reference sequence). V lost 2 bases and J lost 3, with 10 bases in between. The CDR3 sequence: CASSLSPGSNEKLFF. The CDR3 coding sequence is TGTGCCAGCAGCTTAAGTCCGGGGTCTAATGAAAAACTGTTTTTT.

The J gene is TRBJ2-7, the V gene TRBV7-9, with 9 bases that match TRBD1. This CDR3 has 16 residues. Looked up from germline, CDR1 is SEHNR and CDR2 is FQNEAQ (reference sequence). V lost 5 bases and J lost 2; bases outside the gene matches: 10. The CDR3 here is CASSRQQGALPYEQYF. DNA for the CDR3: TGTGCCAGCAGCCGGCAACAGGGGGCCCTACCCTACGAGCAGTACTTC. The whole variable domain, filled in from reference TRBV7-9 and TRBJ2-7, reads DTGVSQNPRHKITKRGQNVTFRCDPISEHNRLYWYRQTLGQGPEFLTYFQNEAQLEKSRLLSDRFSAERPKGSFSTLEIQRTEQGDSAMYLCASSRQQGALPYEQYFGPGTRLTVT.

The J gene is TRBJ2-3, the V gene TRBV7-6; D ambiguous. The CDR3 is 17 residues long. The germline V gene has CDR1 SGHVS and CDR2 FNYEAQ. Trimming removed 0 bases at V and 0 bases at J, with 13 bases between. In DNA form, the CDR3 reads TGTGCCAGCAGCTTAGCGCCGACTGTTTCTAGCACAGATACGCAGTATTTT. Protein product: CASSLAPTVSSTDTQYF.

This clone was detected a few times. The chain joins TRBV9 to TRBJ2-5; D tentatively fits TRBD1 or TRBD2 (6 bases each). Trimming pared 0 bases from V and 2 bases from J, leaving 14 bases between. This CDR3 has 16 residues. Germline loops: CDR1 SGDLS, CDR2 YYNGEE. CDR3 region: CASSVAVGGGQETQYF. The CDR3 DNA is TGTGCCAGCAGCGTAGCAGTCGGGGGCGGACAAGAGACCCAGTACTTC.

The table lists this clone with a few counts. The chain combines TRBV19 with TRBJ2-5, with D uncertain. The V gene's germline CDR1 is LNHDA and CDR2 SQIVND (reference sequence). This CDR3 comprises 12 residues. Trimming took 5 bases from V and 3 from J, leaving 7 bases between them. The CDR3 protein is CASSPPKETQYF. In nucleotides, the CDR3 is TGTGCCAGTAGTCCCCCTAAAGAGACCCAGTACTTC.

The chain is built from TRBV19 and TRBJ2-7; 10 nucleotides agree with TRBD2. CDR3 length equals 16 residues. Looked up from germline, CDR1 is LNHDA and CDR2 is SQIVND (reference sequence). The trim removed 5 bases at V and 3 bases at J, leaving 10 bases unmatched. The CDR3 nucleotides read TGTGCCAGTAGTGCCATTCCTAGCGGGAGCTTCTACGAGCAGTACTTC. Translating it yields CASSAIPSGSFYEQYF.

The rearrangement joins TRBV7-2 to TRBJ1-6; D is undetermined. Germline V lookup: CDR1 SGHTA, CDR2 FQGNSA. CDR3 length equals 15 residues. The ends were cut back, 5 bases at V and 8 bases at J, with 16 bases in the middle. As DNA, the CDR3 is TGTGCCAGCAGCCAAGTTACCCGCGGCGATTCACCCCTCCACTTT. This translates into CASSQVTRGDSPLHF.

This clone was seen a few times. V is TRBV7-9 and J is TRBJ1-5; D is undetermined. CDR1 SEHNR and CDR2 FQNEAQ come from the germline V gene (reference sequence). Trimming removed 4 bases from V and 0 bases from J, with 4 bases in between. CDR3 length equals 13 residues. The CDR3 sequence is CASSSNSNQPQHF. CDR3 nucleotide sequence: TGTGCCAGCAGCTCAAATAGCAATCAGCCCCAGCATTTT.

The V and J genes are TRBV28 and TRBJ2-7, with D perhaps matching TRBD2 (6 bases). Trimming removed 3 bases at V and 0 bases at J, with 12 bases between. Germline assignment: CDR1 MDHEN and CDR2 SYDVKM. The CDR3 totals 15 residues. CDR3: CASSFGRGVSYEQYF. CDR3 DNA: TGTGCCAGCAGTTTTGGGCGGGGTGTCTCCTACGAGCAGTACTTC.

The chain joins TRBV5-4 to TRBJ1-1; D gene ambiguous. There are 11 residues in the CDR3. Trimming cost V 2 bases and J 7 bases, with 6 bases left between them. Germline V gene sequence: CDR1 SGHNT, CDR2 YYREEE (reference sequence). CDR3 in amino acids: CASSLEGEAFF. The CDR3 DNA reads as TGTGCCAGCAGCTTAGAGGGTGAAGCTTTCTTT.

V is TRBV4-1 and J is TRBJ1-2; 9 bases fit TRBD1. V gave up 0 bases and J gave up 7 bases; unmatched junction bases: 9. Germline lookup yields CDR1 MGHRA and CDR2 YSYEKL. The CDR3 length is 16 residues. The CDR3: CASSQDAPGQGRGYTF. The CDR3 coding sequence is TGCGCCAGCAGCCAAGACGCCCCGGGACAGGGACGTGGCTACACCTTC.

This clone was counted only a few times. The chain is built from TRBV10-3 and TRBJ1-1; 7 positions agree with TRBD1. The CDR3 runs 14 residues. The germline CDR1 and CDR2 sequences are ENHRY and SYGVKD. V lost 6 bases and J lost 0; bases outside the gene matches: 4. The CDR3 DNA reads as TGTGCCATCAGGGGGGACAGTTTGAACACTGAAGCTTTCTTT. Translation gives CAIRGDSLNTEAFF.

The chain uses TRBV7-9 and TRBJ1-1; the D gene is possibly TRBD1 (6 bases). Deletions cut 10 bases from V and 4 bases from J, with 22 bases between. Germline CDR1 reads SEHNR; CDR2 reads FQNEAQ (reference sequence). The CDR3 spans 15 residues. Here the CDR3 reads CATEAQGIGGTEAFF. Written as DNA, the CDR3 is TGTGCCACCGAGGCCCAGGGGATCGGGGGCACTGAAGCTTTCTTT.

This clone was detected only a few times. The chain combines TRBV6-6 with TRBJ2-2; D possibly corresponds to TRBD2 (5 bases). Germline CDR1 and CDR2: MNHNY and SVGAGI (reference sequence). This CDR3 region has 15 residues. V was clipped by 5 bases and J by 1 base, with 11 bases between them. The CDR3 nucleotides are TGTGCCAGCAGTCGAAGCGGAAGGAACACCGGGGAGCTGTTTTTT. This translates into CASSRSGRNTGELFF.

This clone has more than one count but fewer than ten. The rearrangement links TRBV20-1 to TRBJ1-5, with a weak D call TRBD1 (5 bases). V was cut by 3 bases and J by 6 bases, with 6 bases left in between. Germline-derived CDR1 and CDR2 are DFQATT and SNEGSKA (reference sequence). CDR3 length: 11 amino acids. The CDR3 loop reads CSARQGQPQHF. The CDR3 DNA reads as TGCAGTGCTAGGCAGGGTCAGCCCCAGCATTTT.

There are a few counts of this clone. The chain links TRBV18 to TRBJ1-1, with 9 bases matching TRBD1. The V and J ends lost 5 bases and 0 bases, in that order; junction bases with no gene match: 7. The CDR3 spans 16 residues. Germline V gives CDR1 KGHSH, CDR2 LQKENI. The CDR3 protein is CASSLIWDRVNTEAFF. In DNA form, the CDR3 reads TGTGCCAGCTCATTAATTTGGGACAGGGTGAACACTGAAGCTTTCTTT.